This TCR beta chain originates from a study of T cells of healthy individuals. The CDR3 totals 15 residues. Trimming shortened V by 2 bases and J by 3 bases, and 14 bases separated the two germline ends. Germline assignment: CDR1 MDHEN and CDR2 SYDVKM. TCRdb recomputed calls from the 5' RACE reads with MiXCR, one row per CDR3 protein. The data contain about 96,000 distinct CDR3 sequences, around 17% of them seen just once; the ten biggest clones take up 6.2%. V and J are TRBV28 and TRBJ2-7, with no clear D. This sequence originates from a human donor in good health. The CDR3 nucleotides read TGTGCCAGCAGTTTAAGGTCAGAATTGAGCTACGAGCAGTACTTC. This translates into CASSLRSELSYEQYF.